The 20 T cell receptor beta chains reported below all come from one sample, sequenced in a study of T cells expressing NK-cell markers. TCRdb reprocessed the 5' RACE reads and stores each CDR3 protein as one record, lacking DNA. The specimen's table records about half a million distinct CDR3 sequences. Input material: blood T cells: a sorted CD56 or NKG2C T cell subset, CD4+ or CD8+ T cells, or bulk PBMC T cells (not recorded which). All receptors derive from a woman aged 45-60 years in good health.

The V gene is TRBV6-1, the J gene TRBJ2-1; TCRdb returns TRBD1, unconfirmable since there is no DNA. CDR1 and CDR2 (germline): MNHNS, SASEGT. The CDR3 has 15 residues. CDR3 sequence reads: CASSGTQGARNEQFF.

This rearrangement joins TRBV7-9 to TRBJ1-3. The germline V gene encodes CDR1 SEHNR and CDR2 FQNEAQ (reference sequence). This CDR3 region has 11 residues. The chain's CDR3 is CASSPGNTIYF.

V is TRBV29-1 and J is TRBJ2-7. CDR1 is SQVTM, CDR2 ANQGSEA, per germline. This CDR3 region has 12 residues. The CDR3 loop is CSVASGVYEQYF.

The chain employs TRBV5-1 and TRBJ1-1; TCRdb names TRBD1, which stays unverified in the absence of DNA. Germline-derived CDR1 and CDR2 are SGHRS and YFSETQ. This CDR3 spans 19 amino acids. CDR3 amino acids: CASSLATGQGAKKNTEAFF.

The genes are TRBV7-2 and TRBJ1-3. Germline CDR1 reads SGHTA; CDR2 reads FQGNSA. The CDR3 spans 14 residues. This CDR3 reads CASSLAAGGNTIYF. Supplemented by reference TRBV7-2 and TRBJ1-3, the full variable domain reads GAGVSQSPSNKVTEKGKDVELRCDPISGHTALYWYRQSLGQGLEFLIYFQGNSAPDKSGLPSDRFSAERTGGSVSTLTIQRTQQEDSAVYLCASSLAAGGNTIYFGEGSWLTVV.

V gene TRBV4-1 combines with J gene TRBJ2-1. Per germline, CDR1 MGHRA and CDR2 YSYEKL. The CDR3 length is 15 residues. CDR3 sequence reads: CASSQGVWSVNEQFF.

V and J are TRBV21-1 and TRBJ2-7. TRBV21-1 is assigned pseudogene status. The CDR3 contains 12 residues. The CDR3: CASSKAGYEQYF.

The J gene is TRBJ1-3, the V gene TRBV2; with no DNA, the TCRdb D assignment of TRBD1 cannot be verified. The CDR3 extends over 18 amino acids. Germline CDR1 and CDR2: SNHLY and FYNNEI. CDR3 in amino acids: CASSAKRYPAGPGNTIYF.

The chain recombines TRBV27 with TRBJ1-3. This CDR3 is built from 16 residues. Germline V CDR1 and CDR2: MNHEY, SMNVEV (reference sequence). The CDR3 protein is CASSFGGARAGNTIYF.

The V and J genes are TRBV20-1 and TRBJ1-2; as DNA is missing, the TRBD1 call by TCRdb cannot be tested. The CDR3 sequence is 15 residues long. Per germline, CDR1 DFQATT and CDR2 SNEGSKA (reference sequence). The chain's CDR3 is CSAPSRDRVVYGYTF.

The V call is TRBV20-1, the J call TRBJ1-4; checking the TCRdb D call of TRBD1 is not possible without DNA. The CDR3 consists of 15 residues. Germline CDR1 and CDR2: DFQATT and SNEGSKA (reference sequence). CDR3 sequence reads: CSARARPGFNEKLFF.

The chain carries TRBV14 and TRBJ2-1; the D gene TCRdb calls, TRBD2, cannot be checked with no DNA. CDR1 is SGHDN and CDR2 is FVKESK in the germline V gene. The CDR3 sequence is 18 residues long. CDR3: CASSSLGLAGVRGNEQFF.

This sequence joins TRBV29-1 and TRBJ1-1; TCRdb's D call, TRBD1, is unchecked because there is no DNA. This CDR3 region has 12 residues. Per the germline V gene, CDR1 is SQVTM and CDR2 is ANQGSEA. The CDR3 reads CSVRPGGTEAFF.

The genes are TRBV6-1 and TRBJ1-1; TCRdb designates TRBD1, a call that cannot be tested without DNA. In germline, CDR1 is MNHNS, CDR2 SASEGT. This CDR3 has 11 amino acids. CDR3 residues: CATSRVTEAFF.

The CDR3 protein is CASSLNVGTPITFF. This sequence joins TRBV11-2 and TRBJ1-1; there is no DNA to check the TCRdb D call of TRBD1. The CDR3 has 14 amino acids. Germline CDR1 and CDR2: SGHAT and FQNNGV.

The gene calls are TRBV7-8 and TRBJ2-1; the TCRdb D gene call, TRBD2, has no DNA to confirm it. This CDR3 contains 15 residues. Per the germline V gene, CDR1 is SGHVS and CDR2 is FQNEAQ. The CDR3 spells CASSPLVGSFNEQFF.

The chain couples TRBV3-1 to TRBJ2-1; TCRdb picks TRBD2, but there is no DNA to check that call. This CDR3 has 17 amino acids. The germline CDR1 and CDR2 sequences are LGHDT and YNNKEL (reference sequence). CDR3 region: CASSQVGGGIGYNEQFF.

The CDR3 spells CASSGSGSRNIQYF. The genes are TRBV19 and TRBJ2-4; TCRdb reports TRBD2, a call that lacks DNA to check it against. Per germline, CDR1 LNHDA and CDR2 SQIVND (reference sequence). This CDR3 is built from 14 residues.

V and J are TRBV5-6 and TRBJ2-5. The CDR3 has 12 amino acids. CDR1 and CDR2 from the germline V gene are SGHDT and YYEEEE. Here the CDR3 reads CASSPNEETQYF.

The chain combines TRBV4-1 with TRBJ2-5. CDR1 is MGHRA, CDR2 YSYEKL, per germline. This CDR3 region has 16 residues. The CDR3 sequence: CASSQDLGRNQETQYF.